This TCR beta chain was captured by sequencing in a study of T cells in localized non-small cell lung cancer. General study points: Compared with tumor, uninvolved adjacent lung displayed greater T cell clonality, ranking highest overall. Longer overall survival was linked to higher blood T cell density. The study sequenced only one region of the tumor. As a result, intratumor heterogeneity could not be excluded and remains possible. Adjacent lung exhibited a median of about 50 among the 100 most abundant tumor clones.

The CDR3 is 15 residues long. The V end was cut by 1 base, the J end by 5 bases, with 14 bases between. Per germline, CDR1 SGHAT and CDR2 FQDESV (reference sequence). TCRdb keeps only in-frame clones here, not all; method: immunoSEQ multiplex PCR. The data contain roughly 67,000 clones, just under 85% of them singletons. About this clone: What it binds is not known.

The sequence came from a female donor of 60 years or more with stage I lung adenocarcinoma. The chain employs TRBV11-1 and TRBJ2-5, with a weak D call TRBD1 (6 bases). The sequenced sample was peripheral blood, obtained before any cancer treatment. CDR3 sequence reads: CASSLVPLRGETQYF. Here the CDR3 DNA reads TGTGCCAGCAGCTTAGTTCCCTTGAGGGGGGAGACCCAGTACTTC.